This paragraph covers one T cell receptor beta chain sequence. This clone was picked up one time. The clone's antigen remains unknown. No much larger clonotype is one base removed from it; base qualities were not supplied. This sample is part of a study of blood T cell repertoires in COVID-19 (dated by TCRdb to the early 2020s). Describing the broader study: Samples covering the acute and convalescent phases of COVID-19 were provided by collaborators in the United States, Italy and Spain. The prospective study material was composed of cDNA or gDNA derived from T cells, B-cell-depleted T cells, or PBMCs. The dataset comprised deeply sampled blood TCRbeta repertoires from subjects exposed to, actively infected with, or recovered from COVID-19. The repertoires were made available in a free public database intended to serve as a resource for research on the immune response to SARS-CoV-2. Samples were obtained from the ongoing ImmuneRACE study (first 160 participants) and from 1,254 subjects provided by 6 global collaborators. The sample metadata nearly always contained a de-identified subject ID, COVID-19 status, age in years and sex. Where HLA class I and class II types were available, the types were taken from metadata supplied by the sample provider, not from assay-based typing. The paper's findings and limits, for the study overall: Clinical and demographic metadata were provided uncurated, with the amount varying by source and participant.

CDR1 is given as SEHNR and CDR2 as FQNEAQ, both from the germline V gene (reference sequence). V is trimmed back by 3 bases and J by 5 bases, and the junction contains 3 bases that no gene match accounts for. The CDR3 runs 16 residues from the cysteine to the phenylalanine. Only the CDR3 part of the read is kept: 48 bases, read in frame from the first base. The collaborating institutions used their own protocols to collect whole blood in K2EDTA tubes. For TCRbeta analysis, collaborators shipped samples in one of three forms: frozen whole blood, isolated PBMCs, or DNA extracted from either of those sample types. TCRbeta CDR3 regions were amplified from genomic DNA using the immunoSEQ Assay, a bias-controlled multiplex PCR. Per the authors' processing: Within the assay, amplification of reference gene primers was used to estimate how many nucleated cells each sample contained. Sequence reads were collapsed and filtered to measure the absolute abundance of every unique TCRbeta CDR3 rearrangement. For each sample, productive Simpson clonality was calculated as the square root of Simpson's diversity index over productive rearrangements. TCRdb holds this immuneACCESS table with in-frame rearrangements only. Some clones are missing; in checked studies, unresolved V genes explain under half, and the rest has no known cause. V, J and clone size reflect that table, while D and trimming were determined from the DNA. This sample holds about 76,000 clones; approximately 80% were observed only once. The ten largest clones capture more than 10% of the sample.

The source material was peripheral blood. The clonotype comes from a human donor in a cohort sampled during active COVID-19. The chain joins TRBV7-9 to TRBJ2-1, with 14 bases aligning to TRBD2. The base sequence is TGTGCCAGCAGCTTGACTAGCGGGGGGGCGGACAATGAGCAGTTCTTC. Translated, it gives CASSLTSGGADNEQFF.